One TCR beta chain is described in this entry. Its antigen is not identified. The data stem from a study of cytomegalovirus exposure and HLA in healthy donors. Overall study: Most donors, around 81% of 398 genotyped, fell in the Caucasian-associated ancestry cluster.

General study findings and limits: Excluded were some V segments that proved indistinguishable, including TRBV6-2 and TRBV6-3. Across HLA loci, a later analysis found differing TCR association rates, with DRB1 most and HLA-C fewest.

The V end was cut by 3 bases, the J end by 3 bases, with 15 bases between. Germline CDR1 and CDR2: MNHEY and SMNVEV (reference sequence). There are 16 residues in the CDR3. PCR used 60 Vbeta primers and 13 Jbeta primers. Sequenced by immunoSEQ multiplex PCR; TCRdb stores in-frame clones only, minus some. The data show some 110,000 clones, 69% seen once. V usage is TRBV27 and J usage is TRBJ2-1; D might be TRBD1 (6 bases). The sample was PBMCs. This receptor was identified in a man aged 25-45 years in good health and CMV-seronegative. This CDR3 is CASSFGQSMDYNEQFF. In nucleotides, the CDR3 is TGTGCCAGCAGTTTCGGACAGTCCATGGACTACAATGAGCAGTTCTTC.